This paragraph covers one TCR beta chain sequence. Only a few counts were recorded for this clonotype. Its antigen specificity is not known. Nothing much larger sits one base from this clone, and base qualities are not available. Libraries came from PCR. For sequencing, an Illumina HiSeq 2500 was employed. TCR library preparation used molecular barcoding, with unique molecular identifiers applied to normalize quantification of the TCRbeta repertoire. In-frame beta chains were kept once TCRdb had trimmed the public reads at Q25 with fastp and called clones with MiXCR. Rows merge per CDR3 protein into single entries with the most common DNA and genes. Here the sample has 300,000 or so distinct CDR3 sequences; 9.5% to 10% occur a single time. In total, the top ten clones hold about 9.5% of the sample. This sample was taken from a study of T-cell reconstitution after alpha-beta-depleted transplantation in children (dated by TCRdb to the mid-2010s). Study-wide context: The study quantitatively tracked T-cell immune reconstitution after TCRalphabeta/CD19-depleted allogeneic hematopoietic cell transplantation in children using TCR repertoire profiling.

Trimming takes 3 bases from V and 1 base from J, and the germline ends sit 9 bases apart. For CDR1 and CDR2, the germline V gene (reference sequence) lists SEHNR and FQNEAQ. From the cysteine up to the phenylalanine, the CDR3 has a length of 14 residues. Only the CDR3 part of the read is kept: 42 bases, read in frame from the first base. Here the chain combines TRBV7-9 and TRBJ1-1; the D gene is unclear. The sample was PBMCs from the stem cell graft donor, taken from the stem cell graft. This TCR came from a human donor who donated a stem cell graft to a child with SCID. The bases read TGTGCCAGCAGCTTTAGGGAGGGGAACACTGAAGCTTTCTTT. It specifies CASSFREGNTEAFF.